Shown below are 30 T cell receptor beta chains from a single sample sequenced in a study of T cell responses to AZD1222 COVID-19 vaccine. Generated by immunoSEQ multiplex PCR, the TCRdb table keeps only in-frame clones and is missing some. This sample has some 81,000 clones, with around 83% found just once. Source: peripheral blood, taken 28 days after the second AZD1222 dose. These receptor sequences come from an adult who received the AZD1222 COVID-19 vaccine.

This chain's CDR3 is CAWSRGIEKLFF. The DNA of the CDR3 is TGTGCCTGGAGTCGCGGAATCGAAAAACTGTTTTTT. The chain couples TRBV30 to TRBJ1-4, with no clear D. Trimming removed 2 bases at V and 8 bases at J, with 9 bases between. The CDR3 runs to 12 residues. In germline, CDR1 is GTSNPN, CDR2 SVGIG (reference sequence).

The rearrangement links TRBV7-3 to TRBJ2-7; 10 positions match TRBD1. The CDR3 spans 13 residues. Germline V gene sequence: CDR1 SGHTA, CDR2 FQGTGA. V was clipped by 4 bases and J by 3 bases; unmatched bases: 0. CDR3 nucleotide sequence: TGTGCCAGCAGCTGGGACAGGGGCTACGAGCAGTACTTC. This translates into CASSWDRGYEQYF.

This chain joins TRBV5-1 and TRBJ2-7; 7 bases line up with TRBD1. V dropped 6 bases and J dropped 3; count of bases not matched to a gene: 3. CDR3 length equals 12 residues. CDR1 is SGHRS, CDR2 YFSETQ, per germline. CDR3 nucleotides: TGCGCCAGCACGAACAGGGGCTACGAGCAGTACTTC. This sequence encodes CASTNRGYEQYF.

The chain is built from TRBV5-6 and TRBJ1-1, with unresolved D. The V gene lost 1 base and the J gene lost 5 bases, with 9 bases spanning the gap. Germline loops: CDR1 SGHDT, CDR2 YYEEEE. The CDR3 contains 13 residues. CDR3 sequence: CASSLTPMTEAFF. The DNA of the CDR3 is TGTGCCAGCAGCTTGACGCCGATGACTGAAGCTTTCTTT.

V usage is TRBV27 and J usage is TRBJ2-6; D remains unclear. Per the germline V gene, CDR1 is MNHEY and CDR2 is SMNVEV (reference sequence). The CDR3 runs to 14 residues. The V gene lost 7 bases and the J gene lost 0 bases, with 7 bases spanning the gap. CDR3 sequence (DNA): TGTGCCAGCACCGTAAGCTCTGGGGCCAACGTCCTGACTTTC. This encodes CASTVSSGANVLTF.

This clone is a singleton in its sample. The chain joins TRBV7-3 to TRBJ2-2; perhaps TRBD1 as D (7 bases). The CDR3 spans 16 residues. Germline lookup yields CDR1 SGHTA and CDR2 FQGTGA. V was clipped by 5 bases and J by 6 bases, with 19 bases between them. This CDR3 reads CASSPTRAGGPGELFF. DNA for the CDR3: TGTGCCAGCAGCCCAACCCGGGCAGGGGGGCCCGGGGAGCTGTTTTTT.

This clone appeared a single time. This chain connects TRBV7-3 to TRBJ2-2, with D maybe TRBD2 (5 bases). V was trimmed by 2 bases and J by 2 bases, leaving 15 bases between them. The CDR3 consists of 17 residues. Germline CDR1 and CDR2: SGHTA and FQGTGA. CDR3 coding DNA: TGTGCCAGCAGCTTATATTCCAGCGGAGCCAACACCGGGGAGCTGTTTTTT. Protein sequence: CASSLYSSGANTGELFF.

This clone was seen a handful of times. The chain links TRBV2 to TRBJ2-1, with D possibly being TRBD1 or TRBD2 (5 bases each). The length of the CDR3 is 16 residues. V was clipped by 2 bases and J by 2 bases, with 13 bases between them. The germline gives CDR1 SNHLY, CDR2 FYNNEI. In DNA, the CDR3 is TGTGCCAGCAGTGAACGGGGCGGTACCCCCTACAATGAGCAGTTCTTC. The encoded protein is CASSERGGTPYNEQFF.

This rearrangement joins TRBV5-5 to TRBJ1-4; 9 bases align to TRBD1. The V segment lost 1 base and the J segment 5 bases; nucleotides outside the gene matches: 9. The CDR3 totals 17 residues. CDR1 is SGHKS, CDR2 YYEKEE, per germline (reference sequence). CDR3 protein: CASSLIQGAPVNEKLFF. The CDR3 DNA is TGTGCCAGCAGCTTGATACAGGGGGCGCCTGTAAATGAAAAACTGTTTTTT.

Details on this clone: The same CDR3 is also encoded by other DNA sequences in this sample. This chain joins TRBV5-4 and TRBJ2-3; D perhaps matches TRBD2 (6 bases). In germline, CDR1 is SGHNT, CDR2 YYREEE (reference sequence). Deletions cut 4 bases from V and 1 base from J, with 13 bases between. The CDR3 has 15 residues. CDR3: CASSLDQRGTDTQYF. For the CDR3, the DNA is TGTGCCAGCAGCCTGGACCAGCGGGGCACAGATACGCAGTATTTT.

The chain has TRBV10-3 and TRBJ2-2, with 8 bases matching TRBD1. After removal of 7 bases from V and 6 bases from J, the junction contained 7 bases not matched to a gene. Germline values: CDR1 ENHRY, CDR2 SYGVKD. The CDR3 runs to 14 residues. Here the CDR3 reads CAITGGGGAGELFF. The CDR3 region has the DNA TGTGCCATCACAGGGGGCGGCGGTGCCGGGGAGCTGTTTTTT.

The CDR3 coding sequence is TGCAGCGTTGAATTGGTAATAGGGGGAGCTGAAGCTTTCTTT. This sequence encodes CSVELVIGGAEAFF. The V gene is TRBV29-1, the J gene TRBJ1-1; D perhaps matches TRBD1 (6 bases). Germline loops: CDR1 SQVTM, CDR2 ANQGSEA. The CDR3 runs 14 residues. Trimming shortened V by 2 bases and J by 6 bases, and 16 bases separated the two germline ends. The full variable domain, in which reference TRBV29-1 and TRBJ1-1 provide the parts outside the CDR3, is SAVISQKPSRDICQRGTSLTIQCQVDSQVTMMFWYRQQPGQSLTLIATANQGSEATYESGFVIDKFPISRPNLTFSTLTVSNMSPEDSSIYLCSVELVIGGAEAFFGQGTRLTVV.

This chain uses TRBV18 with TRBJ1-1; D remains unclear. From germline, CDR1 is KGHSH and CDR2 LQKENI. The CDR3 totals 15 residues. V lost 1 base and J lost 3, with 12 bases in between. CDR3 sequence: CASSPQGQRDTEAFF. CDR3 nucleotide sequence: TGTGCCAGCTCACCACAGGGTCAGAGGGACACTGAAGCTTTCTTT.

This clone was detected a few times. The V and J genes are TRBV5-1 and TRBJ2-1, with TRBD2 matching 8 bases. Germline CDR1 SGHRS, CDR2 YFSETQ. The CDR3 covers 17 residues. J lost 0 bases, V lost 4 bases, and 9 bases had no gene match. The CDR3 nucleotides are TGCGCCAGCAGCCGTACTAGCGGACCGAGCTCCTACAATGAGCAGTTCTTC. Its translation is CASSRTSGPSSYNEQFF.

This clone was counted a single time. The chain combines TRBV28 with TRBJ1-4, with D perhaps TRBD1 (6 bases). The germline gives CDR1 MDHEN, CDR2 SYDVKM. CDR3 length equals 13 residues. V was cut by 5 bases and J by 8 bases, with 12 bases left in between. For the CDR3, the DNA is TGTGCCAGCAGTGGGGGCAGGGCGGAAAAACTGTTTTTT. Translation gives CASSGGRAEKLFF.

Only one count was recorded for this clone. The chain combines TRBV27 with TRBJ1-5; the D gene is possibly TRBD1 (5 bases). The CDR3 totals 14 residues. Between the trimmed V and J ends, which lost 8 bases and 0 bases, there was a span of 11 bases. Germline V CDR1 and CDR2: MNHEY, SMNVEV (reference sequence). The CDR3 bases are TGTGCCAGCTCCAACAGGAATAGCAATCAGCCCCAGCATTTT. Translating gives CASSNRNSNQPQHF.

This sequence joins TRBV7-9 and TRBJ2-7; D is unclear. Trimming left V 3 bases short and J 5 bases short, with 11 bases between. This CDR3 contains 13 residues. Germline assignment: CDR1 SEHNR and CDR2 FQNEAQ (reference sequence). The CDR3 reads CASSFVSPHEQYF. The CDR3 coding sequence is TGTGCCAGCAGCTTTGTATCTCCCCACGAGCAGTACTTC.

The genes are TRBV23-1 and TRBJ2-5, with TRBD2 as a possible D gene (5 bases). TRBV23-1 is flagged as an ORF with uncertain function. The CDR3 contains 16 residues. Trimming took 0 bases from V and 5 from J, leaving 16 bases between them. Here the CDR3 reads CASSQSSGSFTETQYF. The CDR3 DNA is TGCGCCAGCAGTCAATCGAGCGGCAGTTTCACGGAGACCCAGTACTTC.

V and J are TRBV9 and TRBJ2-2; the D gene is possibly TRBD1 (6 bases). The V gene's germline CDR1 is SGDLS and CDR2 YYNGEE. Trimming took off 3 bases at V and 4 bases at J, with 10 bases between the two ends. This CDR3 contains 14 residues. This CDR3 is CASSETGFTGELFF. The DNA of the CDR3 is TGTGCCAGCAGCGAGACAGGTTTCACCGGGGAGCTGTTTTTT.

This chain links TRBV5-5 with TRBJ2-7; 15 bases line up with TRBD2. The length of the CDR3 is 18 residues. V lost 3 bases to trimming and J lost 0 bases; unmatched junction nucleotides: 7. The germline CDR1 and CDR2 sequences are SGHKS and YYEKEE (reference sequence). The CDR3 region is CASSWTSGGAIGSYEQYF. Written as DNA, the CDR3 is TGTGCCAGCAGCTGGACTAGCGGGGGGGCGATCGGCTCCTACGAGCAGTACTTC.

This sequence joins TRBV7-2 and TRBJ1-1; weak D call: TRBD1 (5 bases). Trimming took off 2 bases at V and 4 bases at J, with 14 bases between the two ends. Germline CDR1 reads SGHTA; CDR2 reads FQGNSA. The CDR3 runs 15 residues. DNA for the CDR3: TGTGCCAGCAGCTTAAAATCGCAGGGTGGCACTGAAGCTTTCTTT. Translating gives CASSLKSQGGTEAFF.

This sequence joins TRBV6-6 and TRBJ1-1, with unresolved D. Trimming left V 6 bases short and J 10 bases short, with 12 bases between. The CDR3 is made up of 11 amino acids. Germline CDR1 reads MNHNY; CDR2 reads SVGAGI (reference sequence). CDR3 in amino acids: CASSLGKAAFF. The CDR3 DNA follows: TGTGCCAGCAGCCTCGGTAAGGCAGCTTTCTTT.

The V call is TRBV6-5, the J call TRBJ1-4; D may be TRBD1 (5 bases). The CDR3 runs to 14 residues. Germline V gene lookup returns CDR1 MNHEY and CDR2 SVGAGI. V gave up 6 bases and J gave up 2 bases, with 10 bases separating them. CDR3 in DNA: TGTGCCAGCAGCCTGACAGATACTAATGAAAAACTGTTTTTT. Translation gives CASSLTDTNEKLFF.

The V gene is TRBV25-1, the J gene TRBJ1-4; no clear D. This CDR3 contains 16 residues. Germline V CDR1 and CDR2: MGHDK, SYGVNS. V lost 0 bases to trimming and J lost 8 bases, with 16 bases between them. The CDR3 protein is CASSEYGSHGREKLFF. CDR3 nucleotides: TGTGCCAGCAGTGAATACGGGTCCCATGGGAGGGAAAAACTGTTTTTT.

J is TRBJ1-1 and V is TRBV4-2, with D possibly being TRBD1 (6 bases). V was pared by 3 bases and J by 0 bases, with 20 bases between. The CDR3 consists of 18 residues. CDR1 is LGHNA, CDR2 YNFKEQ, per germline. The CDR3 loop reads CASSHLSHGGLVNTEAFF. CDR3 coding DNA: TGTGCCAGCAGCCACCTATCCCACGGGGGGCTAGTGAACACTGAAGCTTTCTTT.

DNA of the CDR3: TGTGCCATCAGTGAGTCGGGACAGGGGGCGTCGGCCGGGGAGCTGTTTTTT. This codes for CAISESGQGASAGELFF. The J gene is TRBJ2-2, the V gene TRBV10-3, with 12 bases matching TRBD1. Germline assignment: CDR1 ENHRY and CDR2 SYGVKD. Germline trimming cut 0 bases from V and 6 bases from J; bases unmatched to any gene: 5. The CDR3 runs 17 residues.

The chain couples TRBV3-1 (or the pseudogene TRBV3-2) to TRBJ1-5, with D maybe TRBD1 (5 bases). Germline CDR1 reads LGHDT; CDR2 reads YNNKEL (reference sequence). This CDR3 has 21 residues. The V gene lost 2 bases and the J gene lost 3 bases, with 29 bases spanning the gap. The CDR3 nucleotides are TGTGCCAGCAGCCAACCGTCTTGTGTGGGTCTTAGGGGCCAGCTCAATCAGCCCCAGCATTTT. It translates to CASSQPSCVGLRGQLNQPQHF.

V and J are TRBV7-2 and TRBJ2-3, with TRBD2 matching 8 bases. The length of the CDR3 is 17 residues. Germline-derived CDR1 and CDR2 are SGHTA and FQGNSA. V shed 1 base, J shed 6 bases, and the junction held 12 bases outside the gene matches. The CDR3 sequence: CASSLGPAGGPRDTQYF. The CDR3 region has the DNA TGTGCCAGCAGCTTAGGCCCTGCGGGAGGTCCCCGGGATACGCAGTATTTT.

This clone has just one count. The chain recombines TRBV19 with TRBJ1-1; D might be TRBD1 (6 bases). The CDR3 consists of 16 residues. Germline CDR1 is LNHDA and CDR2 is SQIVND (reference sequence). Trimming cost V 2 bases and J 0 bases, with 13 bases left between them. CDR3 region: CASSIFAGALNTEAFF. The CDR3 nucleotides read TGTGCCAGTAGTATATTTGCGGGGGCTCTGAACACTGAAGCTTTCTTT.

This rearrangement joins TRBV12-3 or TRBV12-4 to TRBJ1-1; unclear D gene. Between the trimmed V and J ends, which lost 2 bases and 1 base, there was a span of 2 bases. This CDR3 spans 12 amino acids. As DNA, the CDR3 is TGTGCCAGCAGTTTATCGAACACTGAAGCTTTCTTT. This translates into CASSLSNTEAFF.